The 3 T cell receptor beta chains below all came from one sample that was sequenced in a study of T cell repertoires in ileal Crohn's disease. As for time point: inflamed ileum from the surgical specimen. Clones were sequenced by immunoSEQ multiplex PCR, and TCRdb holds only the in-frame ones, with some missing. The table includes 2,000 to 3,000 clones, 93% detected once. Sequenced input: ileal tissue. These receptors all come from an adult with Crohn's disease.

The J gene is TRBJ2-1, the V gene TRBV6-6; D call uncertain. The ends were cut back, 2 bases at V and 7 bases at J, with 12 bases in the middle. Germline assignment: CDR1 MNHNY and CDR2 SVGAGI (reference sequence). This CDR3 comprises 14 residues. This CDR3 is CASSYGLGPNEQFF. The CDR3, as DNA: TGTGCCAGCAGTTACGGGCTGGGTCCTAATGAGCAGTTCTTC.

The chain is built from TRBV9 and TRBJ2-1, with TRBD2 matching 9 bases. Germline CDR1 SGDLS, CDR2 YYNGEE. V shed 3 bases and J 0 bases; nucleotides not matched to a gene: 4. CDR3 length: 16 amino acids. The CDR3 coding sequence is TGTGCCAGCAGCGCTAGCGGGACAGTCTCCTACAATGAGCAGTTCTTC. Protein: CASSASGTVSYNEQFF.

This chain links TRBV6-1 with TRBJ2-3; D gene uncertain. Trimming removed 1 base at V and 1 base at J, with 3 bases between. Germline V gives CDR1 MNHNS, CDR2 SASEGT. The CDR3 consists of 13 residues. CDR3 sequence: CASSEVRTDTQYF. In DNA form, the CDR3 reads TGTGCCAGCAGTGAAGTTCGCACAGATACGCAGTATTTT.